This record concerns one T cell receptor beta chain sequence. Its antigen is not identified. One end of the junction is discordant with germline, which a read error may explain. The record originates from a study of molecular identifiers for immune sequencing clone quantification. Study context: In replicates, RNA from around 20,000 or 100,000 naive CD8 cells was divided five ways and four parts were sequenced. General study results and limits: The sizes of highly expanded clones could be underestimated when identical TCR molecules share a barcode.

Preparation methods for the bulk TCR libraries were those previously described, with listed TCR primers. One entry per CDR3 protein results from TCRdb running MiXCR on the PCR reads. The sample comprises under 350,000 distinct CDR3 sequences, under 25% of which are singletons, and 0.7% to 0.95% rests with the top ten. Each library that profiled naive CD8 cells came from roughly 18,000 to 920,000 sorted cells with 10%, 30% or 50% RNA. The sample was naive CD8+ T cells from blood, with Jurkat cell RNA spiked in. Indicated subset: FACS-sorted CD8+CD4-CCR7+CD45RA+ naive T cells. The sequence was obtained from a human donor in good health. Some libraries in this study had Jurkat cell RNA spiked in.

The CDR3 reads CASSEALRGGDHTDTQFF. As DNA, the CDR3 is TGTGCCAGCAGTGAAGCGCTTCGGGGGGGCGATCACACGGATACGCAGTTTTTT. The chain joins TRBV2 to TRBJ2-3; TRBD2 matches at 8 bases. This CDR3 contains 18 residues. CDR1 is SNHLY, CDR2 FYNNEI, per germline.